At least ten counts were recorded for the clone carrying this TCR beta chain. Antigen: not known. This sample stems from a study of Graves' ophthalmopathy and Graves' hyperthyroidism. Study context: Prior to any treatment, peripheral blood was collected at the time of initial diagnosis.

Ophthalmopathy absent within 18 months of follow-up marked hyperthyroidism as stable. Germline assignment: CDR1 MNHNS and CDR2 SASEGT. Trimming took 6 bases from V and 8 from J; bases not matched to a gene: 8. The CDR3 is 14 residues long. General study findings and limits: Blood also carried most expanded thyroid clonotypes exceeding 0.001 frequency.

TCR beta CDR3 amplification used RNA transcripts. Amplification began with first-round RT-PCR using HTBI primers, then second-round multiplex PCR was performed. TCRdb processed the multiplex PCR reads anew with MiXCR; each CDR3 protein has one entry. This sample has about 390,000 distinct CDR3 sequences, with just over 15% found just once. The J gene is TRBJ1-3, the V gene TRBV6-1, with TRBD1 matching 9 bases. This TCR was sampled from a woman between 18 and 29 years old with stable Graves' hyperthyroidism. Sequencing input: peripheral blood. Here the CDR3 reads CASSFTGGEDTIYF. CDR3 bases: TGTGCCAGCAGCTTCACAGGGGGCGAAGACACCATATATTTT.